Each of the 5 T cell receptor beta chains below was sequenced from the same sample in a study of beta chain features in type 1 diabetes. For these TCRs, the target antigens are not known. Study results and limitations: Moderately but significantly shorter TCRB CDR3s were found in Type 1 diabetes patients in all four CD4+ subsets.

Expressed TCRB transcripts were sequenced, since all the RNA that had been isolated was reverse transcribed. Clones were read by immunoSEQ multiplex PCR, and TCRdb kept only the in-frame ones, dropping some. Of about 260,000 clones detected, roughly 21% appear once; the ten largest clones hold less than 0.03%. Sequenced sample: naive CD4+ T cells from blood. The receptors originated from a woman in her 40s with type 1 diabetes.

The V and J genes are TRBV20-1 and TRBJ1-2, with D tentatively TRBD1 (6 bases). The CDR3 totals 11 residues. With 3 bases removed from V and 7 bases from J, the gap between germline ends came to 9 bases. The V gene's germline CDR1 is DFQATT and CDR2 SNEGSKA (reference sequence). The CDR3 loop reads CSARPGAGYTF. CDR3 nucleotides: TGCAGTGCTAGGCCAGGGGCTGGCTACACCTTC.

The chain recombines TRBV29-1 with TRBJ2-2; the match to TRBD2 covers 13 bases. This CDR3 has 15 amino acids. Germline-derived CDR1 and CDR2 are SQVTM and ANQGSEA. Trimming cost V 6 bases and J 8 bases; bases outside gene matches: 9. The CDR3 region is CSVAGLAGVIGELFF. The CDR3 DNA reads as TGCAGCGTCGCAGGACTAGCGGGAGTTATTGGGGAGCTGTTTTTT.

Concerning this clone: Other nucleotide sequences in the sample specify the same CDR3. The gene calls are TRBV29-1 and TRBJ1-1, with 7 bases aligning to TRBD1. V was clipped by 7 bases and J by 6 bases; unmatched bases: 2. CDR1 is SQVTM and CDR2 is ANQGSEA in the germline V gene. The length of the CDR3 is 10 residues. The chain's CDR3 is CSAQGAEAFF. In nucleotides, the CDR3 is TGCAGCGCTCAGGGGGCTGAAGCTTTCTTT.

V and J are TRBV15 and TRBJ2-5; D perhaps matches TRBD2 (6 bases). V shed 1 base and J shed 3 bases, with 6 bases lying between them. This CDR3 contains 13 residues. Per germline, CDR1 LNHNV and CDR2 YYDKDF (reference sequence). The CDR3, as DNA: TGTGCCACCAGCAGAGTAGCGGAAGAGACCCAGTACTTC. It specifies CATSRVAEETQYF.

This clone was observed a handful of times. This chain links TRBV4-3 with TRBJ1-6; D unresolved. Trimming stripped 4 bases from V and 7 bases from J, with 14 bases between. CDR1 is LGHNA and CDR2 is YSLEER in the germline V gene. The CDR3 extends over 15 amino acids. This CDR3 reads CASSPGGRSNSPLHF. The CDR3 coding sequence is TGCGCCAGCAGCCCGGGAGGACGGAGCAATTCACCCCTCCACTTT.